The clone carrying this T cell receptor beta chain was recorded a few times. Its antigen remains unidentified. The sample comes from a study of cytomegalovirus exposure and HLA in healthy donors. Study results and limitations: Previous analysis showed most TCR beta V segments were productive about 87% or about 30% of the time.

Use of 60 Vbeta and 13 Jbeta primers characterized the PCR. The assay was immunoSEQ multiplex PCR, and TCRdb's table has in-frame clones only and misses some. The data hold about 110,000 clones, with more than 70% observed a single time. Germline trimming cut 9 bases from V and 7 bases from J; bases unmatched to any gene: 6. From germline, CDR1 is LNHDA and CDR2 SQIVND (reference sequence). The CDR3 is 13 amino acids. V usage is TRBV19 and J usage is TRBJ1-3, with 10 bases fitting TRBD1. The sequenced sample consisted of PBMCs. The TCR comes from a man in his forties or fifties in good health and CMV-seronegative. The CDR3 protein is CASSDRGVNTIYF. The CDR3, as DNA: TGTGCCAGCTCGGACAGGGGGGTGAACACCATATATTTT.